This T cell receptor beta chain was captured in a study of CD8+CD57+ T cells in acquired aplastic anemia. This CDR3 has 14 amino acids. Germline values: CDR1 SEHNR, CDR2 FQNEAQ (reference sequence). V gave up 3 bases and J gave up 2 bases, with 11 bases separating them. Comment on this clonotype: Its antigen remains unidentified.

Study-level points and caveats: Both patients and controls carried the same twenty-nine CD8+ CDR3 sequences.

Profiles of TCR beta VDJ and CDR3 were generated from a genomic DNA template. TCRdb re-called the reads through MiXCR, storing one row per CDR3 protein. The sample holds under 200,000 distinct CDR3 sequences, 70% to 80% seen once. CD8+CD57+ cell expansion had been shown by flow cytometry in patients chosen for sequencing. Every one of the patients had aplastic anemia (severe, acquired). Patients had undergone no therapy by the time their blood was sampled. What was sequenced was sorted CD4+, CD8+, or CD8+CD57+ T cells (not recorded which) from PBMCs. The clonotype comes from a human donor with aplastic anemia. The chain couples TRBV7-9 to TRBJ2-7; D may be TRBD2 (5 bases). CDR3 loop: CASSFGDGTYEQYF. CDR3 nucleotides: TGTGCCAGCAGCTTCGGGGATGGGACCTACGAGCAGTACTTC.